This T cell receptor (beta chain) was profiled in a study of vaccination and CD4 T cells after COVID-19. Across the whole study: The study collected post-vaccine samples a median 72 days after dose two, with a range of 14 to 241. A CEFX pool, an HIV-1 Nef pool, or else no peptide went into the control cultures.

Trimming took 0 bases from V and 6 from J, leaving 5 bases between them. The CDR3 is 13 residues long. In germline, CDR1 is KGHSH, CDR2 LQKENI. Cultured CD4+ T-cell DNA underwent Oncomine TCR Beta short-read sequencing. TCRdb itself ran the PCR reads through MiXCR, one entry per CDR3 protein. Among about 14,000 distinct CDR3 sequences listed, around 55% were seen once. On this clonotype: What it recognizes is unknown.

Indicated treatment: roughly 11-day PBMC culture with coronavirus spike peptide pools or control peptides (ViraFEST assay). Sequencing used CD4+ T cells from blood, cultured in vitro. This receptor was taken from a human donor who had recovered from COVID-19. This rearrangement joins TRBV18 to TRBJ2-2; D uncertain. CDR3 nucleotides: TGTGCCAGCTCACCACCACGTGCCGGGGAGCTGTTTTTT. Its protein is CASSPPRAGELFF.